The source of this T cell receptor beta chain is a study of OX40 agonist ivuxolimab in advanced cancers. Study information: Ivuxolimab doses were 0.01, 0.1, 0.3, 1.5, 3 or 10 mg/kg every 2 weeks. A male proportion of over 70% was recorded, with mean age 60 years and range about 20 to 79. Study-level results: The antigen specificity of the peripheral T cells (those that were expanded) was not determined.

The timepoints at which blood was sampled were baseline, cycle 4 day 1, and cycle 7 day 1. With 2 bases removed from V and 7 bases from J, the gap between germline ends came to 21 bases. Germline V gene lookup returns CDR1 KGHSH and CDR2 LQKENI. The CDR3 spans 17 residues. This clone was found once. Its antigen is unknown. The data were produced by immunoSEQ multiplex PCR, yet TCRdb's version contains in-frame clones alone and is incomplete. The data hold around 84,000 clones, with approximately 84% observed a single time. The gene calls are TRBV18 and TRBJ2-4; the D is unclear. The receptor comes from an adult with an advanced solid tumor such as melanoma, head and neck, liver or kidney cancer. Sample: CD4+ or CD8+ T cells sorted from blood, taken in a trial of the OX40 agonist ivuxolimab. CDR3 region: CASSPAVIEIPGNIQYF. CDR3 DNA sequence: TGTGCCAGCTCACCAGCAGTCATAGAGATCCCTGGGAACATTCAGTACTTC.